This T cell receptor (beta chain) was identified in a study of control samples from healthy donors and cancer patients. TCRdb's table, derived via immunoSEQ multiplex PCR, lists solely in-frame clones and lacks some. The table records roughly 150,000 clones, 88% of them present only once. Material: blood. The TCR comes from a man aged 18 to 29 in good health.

CDR3 nucleotide sequence: TGCAGCGCAACCCGTCGGGTGAACACTGAAGCTTTCTTT. It is translated as CSATRRVNTEAFF. V and J are TRBV29-1 and TRBJ1-1; no firm D call. CDR1 and CDR2 (germline): SQVTM, ANQGSEA. The CDR3 is made up of 13 amino acids. V gave up 7 bases and J gave up 0 bases, with 12 bases separating them.